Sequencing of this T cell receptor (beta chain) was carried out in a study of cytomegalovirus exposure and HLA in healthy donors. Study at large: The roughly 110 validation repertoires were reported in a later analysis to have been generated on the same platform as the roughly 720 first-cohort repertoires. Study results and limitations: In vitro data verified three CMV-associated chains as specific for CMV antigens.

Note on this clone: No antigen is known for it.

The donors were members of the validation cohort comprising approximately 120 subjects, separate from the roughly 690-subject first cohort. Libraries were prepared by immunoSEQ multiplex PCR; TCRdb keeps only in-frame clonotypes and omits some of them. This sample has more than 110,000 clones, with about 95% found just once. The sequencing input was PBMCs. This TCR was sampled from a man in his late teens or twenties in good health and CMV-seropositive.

CDR3 DNA sequence: TGTGCCAGCTCCCAAACTACAGAGGGCACTGAAGCTTTCTTT. This gives the protein CASSQTTEGTEAFF. This rearrangement joins TRBV28 to TRBJ1-1; no firm D call. V was pared by 8 bases and J by 4 bases, with 17 bases between. Germline CDR1 MDHEN, CDR2 SYDVKM. CDR3 length: 14 amino acids.